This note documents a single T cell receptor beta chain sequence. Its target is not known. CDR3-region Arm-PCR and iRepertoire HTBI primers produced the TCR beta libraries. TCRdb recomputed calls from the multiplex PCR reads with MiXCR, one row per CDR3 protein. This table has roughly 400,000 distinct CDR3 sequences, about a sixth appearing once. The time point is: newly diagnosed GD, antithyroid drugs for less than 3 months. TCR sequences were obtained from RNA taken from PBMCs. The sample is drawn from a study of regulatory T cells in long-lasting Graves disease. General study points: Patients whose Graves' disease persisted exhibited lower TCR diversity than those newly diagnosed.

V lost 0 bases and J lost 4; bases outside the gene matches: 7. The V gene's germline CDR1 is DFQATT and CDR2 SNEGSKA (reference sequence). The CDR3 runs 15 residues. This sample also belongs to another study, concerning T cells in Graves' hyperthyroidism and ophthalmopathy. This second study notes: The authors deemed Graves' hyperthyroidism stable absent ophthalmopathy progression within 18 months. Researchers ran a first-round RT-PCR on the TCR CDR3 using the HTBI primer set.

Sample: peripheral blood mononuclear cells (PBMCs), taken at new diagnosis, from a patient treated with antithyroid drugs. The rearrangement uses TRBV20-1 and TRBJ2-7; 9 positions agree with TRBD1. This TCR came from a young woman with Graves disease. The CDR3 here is CSAREAQGAPYEQYF. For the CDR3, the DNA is TGCAGTGCTAGAGAAGCACAGGGGGCCCCTTACGAGCAGTACTTC.